A single TCR beta chain is shown here with its context. Its target is unknown. The CDR3 has 14 amino acids. Germline values: CDR1 MDHEN, CDR2 SYDVKM. The V end lost 7 bases, the J end lost 7 bases, and 19 bases lay between the germline ends. The entry originates in a study of OX40 agonist ivuxolimab in advanced cancers. Overall study findings and caveats: The average count of expanded clones was higher among CD8+ T cells than among CD4+.

The repertoire was sequenced with immunoSEQ multiplex PCR; TCRdb's copy has only in-frame clones and lacks some. The data show 75,000 to 95,000 clones, approximately 86% seen once. This receptor was identified in an adult with an advanced solid tumor such as melanoma, head and neck, liver or kidney cancer. The source material was CD4+ or CD8+ T cells sorted from blood, sampled in a trial of the OX40 agonist ivuxolimab. The V gene is TRBV28, the J gene TRBJ1-2; D gene unclear. For the CDR3, the DNA is TGTGCCAGCACCCTAGCCGCAGCCCCCCGTGGCTACACCTTC. It translates to CASTLAAAPRGYTF.